Following are 7 T cell receptor beta chains from one sample sequenced in a study of glioma-infiltrating T cells. The iRepertoire nested amplicon-rescue multiplex PCR amplified TCR alpha and beta CDR3s from RNA. Using its own MiXCR run on the multiplex PCR reads, TCRdb lists one record per CDR3 protein. The data show about 180,000 distinct CDR3 sequences, about 46% seen once. Sequenced: glioma tissue, nonneoplastic brain tissue, or PBMCs (not recorded which). These receptors originate from a human donor with low-grade glioma or glioblastoma, undergoing nonglioma brain surgery, or in good health (not recorded which).

This clonotype was counted at least ten times. This chain uses TRBV19 with TRBJ1-5; D may be TRBD1 (5 bases). This CDR3 is built from 11 residues. Trimming left V 4 bases short and J 9 bases short, with 7 bases between. CDR1 and CDR2 (germline): LNHDA, SQIVND (reference sequence). The CDR3 sequence is CASSTTGPQHF. Here the CDR3 DNA reads TGTGCCAGTAGTACAACAGGGCCCCAGCATTTT.

The gene calls are TRBV3-1 and TRBJ1-2; D is uncertain. CDR1 and CDR2 (germline): LGHDT, YNNKEL (reference sequence). Trimming removed 5 bases at V and 2 bases at J, with 9 bases between. CDR3 length: 13 amino acids. CDR3 sequence: CASSSRENYGYTF. CDR3 DNA: TGTGCCAGCAGCTCTCGGGAAAACTATGGCTACACCTTC.

In this sample, this clonotype turned up many times. The J gene is TRBJ2-3, the V gene TRBV15; TRBD1 is a possible D gene (6 bases). The V gene's germline CDR1 is LNHNV and CDR2 YYDKDF (reference sequence). Trimming stripped 8 bases from V and 2 bases from J, with 14 bases between. The CDR3 consists of 14 residues. As DNA, the CDR3 is TGTGCCACCCGAGTCGGGGACACCACAGATACGCAGTATTTT. This translates into CATRVGDTTDTQYF.

This clonotype was counted many times. The CDR3 is CASSPTTGFGYTF. CDR3 sequence (DNA): TGTGCCAGCAGTCCTACAACAGGGTTCGGCTACACCTTC. This rearrangement joins TRBV7-2 to TRBJ1-2, with a tentative D call TRBD1 (6 bases). V was cut by 6 bases and J by 8 bases, with 16 bases left in between. Germline V lookup: CDR1 SGHTA, CDR2 FQGNSA. CDR3 size: 13 residues.

Regarding this clonotype: One end of the junction does not line up with germline, which may come from a read error. The genes are TRBV6-2 or TRBV6-3 and TRBJ2-1, with 11 bases fitting TRBD2. Germline V gene sequence: CDR1 MNHEY, CDR2 SVGEGT. The CDR3 extends over 15 amino acids. The CDR3 loop is CASSAILAGVGEQTF. In nucleotides, the CDR3 is TGTGCCAGCAGTGCCATACTAGCGGGAGTAGGAGAGCAGACCTTC.

The chain couples TRBV19 to TRBJ2-2; TRBD2 aligns across 8 bases. The CDR3 has 15 residues. Germline trimming cut 5 bases from V and 6 bases from J; bases unmatched to any gene: 8. Germline V gene sequence: CDR1 LNHDA, CDR2 SQIVND (reference sequence). The chain's CDR3 is CASSFTGGPAGELFF. The CDR3 nucleotides are TGTGCCAGTAGTTTCACGGGAGGGCCGGCCGGGGAGCTGTTTTTT.

This clonotype has just a few counts. The chain joins TRBV19 to TRBJ1-1, with D unclear. Deletions cut 2 bases from V and 4 bases from J, with 5 bases between. The germline CDR1 and CDR2 sequences are LNHDA and SQIVND (reference sequence). This CDR3 contains 12 residues. Here the CDR3 reads CASSIKGTEAFF. CDR3 coding DNA: TGTGCCAGTAGTATAAAGGGCACTGAAGCTTTCTTT. The whole variable domain, remainder taken from reference TRBV19 and TRBJ1-1, is DGGITQSPKYLFRKEGQNVTLSCEQNLNHDAMYWYRQDPGQGLRLIYYSQIVNDFQKGDIAEGYSVSREKKESFPLTVTSAQKNPTAFYLCASSIKGTEAFFGQGTRLTVV.